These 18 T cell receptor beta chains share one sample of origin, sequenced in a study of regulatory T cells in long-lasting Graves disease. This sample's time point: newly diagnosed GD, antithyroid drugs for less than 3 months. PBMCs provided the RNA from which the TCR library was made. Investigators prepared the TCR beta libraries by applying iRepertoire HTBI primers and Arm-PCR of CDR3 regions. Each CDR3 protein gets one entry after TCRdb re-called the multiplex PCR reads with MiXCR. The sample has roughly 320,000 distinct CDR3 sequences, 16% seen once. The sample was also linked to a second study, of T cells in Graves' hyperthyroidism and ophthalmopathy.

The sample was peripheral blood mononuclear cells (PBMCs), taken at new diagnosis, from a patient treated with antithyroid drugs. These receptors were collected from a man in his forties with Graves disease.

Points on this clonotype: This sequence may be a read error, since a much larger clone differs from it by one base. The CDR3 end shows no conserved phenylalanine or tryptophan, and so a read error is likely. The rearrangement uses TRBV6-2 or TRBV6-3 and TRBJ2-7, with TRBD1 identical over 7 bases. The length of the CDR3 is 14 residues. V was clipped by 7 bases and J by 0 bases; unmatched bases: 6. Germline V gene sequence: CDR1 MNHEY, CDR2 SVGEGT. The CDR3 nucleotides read TGTGCCAGCATCCGGGGACAGACCTCCTACGAGCAGTACCTC. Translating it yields CASIRGQTSYEQYL.

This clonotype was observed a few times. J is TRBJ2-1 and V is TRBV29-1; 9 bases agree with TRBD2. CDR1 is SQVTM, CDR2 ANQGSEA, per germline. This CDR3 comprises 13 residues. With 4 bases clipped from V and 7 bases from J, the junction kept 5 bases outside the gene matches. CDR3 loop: CSVGRAGGNEQFF. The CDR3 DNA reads TGCAGCGTTGGTCGCGCGGGGGGGAATGAGCAGTTCTTC.

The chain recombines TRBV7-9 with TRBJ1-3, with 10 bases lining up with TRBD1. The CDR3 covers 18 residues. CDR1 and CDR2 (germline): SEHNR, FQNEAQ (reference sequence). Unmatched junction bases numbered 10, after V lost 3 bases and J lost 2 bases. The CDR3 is CASSLRGFGTGAGNTIYF. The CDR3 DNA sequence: TGTGCCAGCAGCTTGCGCGGATTCGGGACAGGGGCTGGAAACACCATATATTTT.

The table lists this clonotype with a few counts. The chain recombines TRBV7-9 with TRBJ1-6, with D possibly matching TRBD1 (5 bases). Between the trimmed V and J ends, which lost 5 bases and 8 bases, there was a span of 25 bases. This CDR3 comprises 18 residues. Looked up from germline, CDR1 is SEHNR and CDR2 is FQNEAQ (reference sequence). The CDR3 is CASSPSRDGYYRDSPLHF. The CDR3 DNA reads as TGTGCCAGCAGCCCCTCCCGGGACGGATACTATAGGGATTCACCCCTCCACTTT.

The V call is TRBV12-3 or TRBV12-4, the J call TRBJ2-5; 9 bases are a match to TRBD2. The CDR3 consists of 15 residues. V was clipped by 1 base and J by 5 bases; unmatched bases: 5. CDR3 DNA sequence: TGTGCCAGCAGTTTAGGGGCGGGGGGGATGGAGACCCAGTACTTC. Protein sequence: CASSLGAGGMETQYF.

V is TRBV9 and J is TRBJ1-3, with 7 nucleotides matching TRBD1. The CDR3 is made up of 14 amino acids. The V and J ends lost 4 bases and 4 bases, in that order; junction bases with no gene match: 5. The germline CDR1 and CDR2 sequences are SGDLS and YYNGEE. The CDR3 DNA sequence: TGTGCCAGCAGCACGACAGGGCAAGGAAACACCATATATTTT. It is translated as CASSTTGQGNTIYF. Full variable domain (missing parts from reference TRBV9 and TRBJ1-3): DSGVTQTPKHLITATGQRVTLRCSPRSGDLSVYWYQQSLDQGLQFLIQYYNGEERAKGNILERFSAQQFPDLHSELNLSSLELGDSALYFCASSTTGQGNTIYFGEGSWLTVV.

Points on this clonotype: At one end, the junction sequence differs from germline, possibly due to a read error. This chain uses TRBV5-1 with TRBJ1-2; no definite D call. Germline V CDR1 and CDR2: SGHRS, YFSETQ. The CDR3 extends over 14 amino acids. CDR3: CASNLGDLNYGYTF. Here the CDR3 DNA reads TGCGCCAGCAACTTGGGTGACTTGAACTATGGCTACACCTTC.

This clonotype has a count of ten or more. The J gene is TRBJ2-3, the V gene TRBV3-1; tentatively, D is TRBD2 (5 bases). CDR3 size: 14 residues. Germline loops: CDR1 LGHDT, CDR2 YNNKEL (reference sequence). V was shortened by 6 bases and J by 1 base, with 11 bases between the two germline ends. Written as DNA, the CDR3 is TGTGCCAGCAGGTTTAGCGTCGGCACAGATACGCAGTATTTT. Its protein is CASRFSVGTDTQYF.

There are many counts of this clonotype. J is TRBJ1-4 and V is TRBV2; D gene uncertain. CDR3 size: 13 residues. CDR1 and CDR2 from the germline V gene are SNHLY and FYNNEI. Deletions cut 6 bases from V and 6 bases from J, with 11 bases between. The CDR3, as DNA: TGTGCCAGCAGGGAGCAACCGCATGAAAAACTGTTTTTT. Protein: CASREQPHEKLFF.

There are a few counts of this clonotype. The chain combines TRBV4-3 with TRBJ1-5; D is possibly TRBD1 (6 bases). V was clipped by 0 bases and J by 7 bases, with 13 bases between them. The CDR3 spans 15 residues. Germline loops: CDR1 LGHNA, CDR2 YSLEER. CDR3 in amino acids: CASSQDWGAWQPQHF. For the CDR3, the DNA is TGCGCCAGCAGCCAAGATTGGGGGGCCTGGCAGCCCCAGCATTTT.

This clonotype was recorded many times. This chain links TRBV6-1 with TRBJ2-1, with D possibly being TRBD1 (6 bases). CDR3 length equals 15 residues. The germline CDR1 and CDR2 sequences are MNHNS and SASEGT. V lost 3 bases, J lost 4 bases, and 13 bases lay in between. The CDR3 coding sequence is TGTGCCAGCAGTGACTACAGGGTAGTTTACAATGAGCAGTTCTTC. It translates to CASSDYRVVYNEQFF.

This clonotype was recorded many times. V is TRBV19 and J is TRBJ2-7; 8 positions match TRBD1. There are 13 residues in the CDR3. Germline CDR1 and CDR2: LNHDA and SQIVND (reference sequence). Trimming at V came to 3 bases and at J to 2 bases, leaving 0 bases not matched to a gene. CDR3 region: CASSMTGAYEQYF. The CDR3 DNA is TGTGCCAGTAGTATGACAGGGGCCTACGAGCAGTACTTC.

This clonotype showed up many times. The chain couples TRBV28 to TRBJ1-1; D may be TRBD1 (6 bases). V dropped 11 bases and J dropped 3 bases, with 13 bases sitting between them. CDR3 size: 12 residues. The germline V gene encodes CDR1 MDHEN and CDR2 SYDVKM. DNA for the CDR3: TGTGCCGTCGGGGGGGCGGACACTGAAGCTTTCTTT. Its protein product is CAVGGADTEAFF.

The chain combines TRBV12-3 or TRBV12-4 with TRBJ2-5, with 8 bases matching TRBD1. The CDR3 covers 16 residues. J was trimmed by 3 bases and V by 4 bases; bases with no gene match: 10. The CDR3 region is CASSSPSDRAKETQYF. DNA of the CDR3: TGTGCCAGCAGTTCTCCCTCGGACAGGGCCAAAGAGACCCAGTACTTC.

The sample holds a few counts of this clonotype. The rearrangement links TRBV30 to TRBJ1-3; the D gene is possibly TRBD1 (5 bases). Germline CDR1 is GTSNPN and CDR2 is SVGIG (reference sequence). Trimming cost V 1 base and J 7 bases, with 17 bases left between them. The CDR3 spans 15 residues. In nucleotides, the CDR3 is TGTGCCTGGAGTGCAATGCGGATTCAGGGCAACACCATATATTTT. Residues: CAWSAMRIQGNTIYF.

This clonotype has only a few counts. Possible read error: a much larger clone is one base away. CDR3 coding DNA: TGTGCCAGCAGCTTAGATGAGGGTGCCTACGAGCAGTACTTC. Translated, it gives CASSLDEGAYEQYF. The rearrangement links TRBV7-2 to TRBJ2-7, with a tentative D call TRBD2 (5 bases). V was pared by 1 base and J by 2 bases, with 9 bases between. The CDR3 consists of 14 residues. The germline V gene encodes CDR1 SGHTA and CDR2 FQGNSA.

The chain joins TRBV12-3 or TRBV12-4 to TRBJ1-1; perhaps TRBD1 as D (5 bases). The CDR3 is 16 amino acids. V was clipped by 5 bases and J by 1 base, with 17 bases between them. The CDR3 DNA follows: TGTGCCAGCAGTCTTCGGGACGGGGGAGGGAACACTGAAGCTTTCTTT. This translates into CASSLRDGGGNTEAFF.

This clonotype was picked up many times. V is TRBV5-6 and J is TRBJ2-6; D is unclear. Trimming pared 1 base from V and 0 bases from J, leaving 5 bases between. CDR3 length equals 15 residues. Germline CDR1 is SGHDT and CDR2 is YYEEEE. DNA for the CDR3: TGTGCCAGCAGCTTGCCAAACTCTGGGGCCAACGTCCTGACTTTC. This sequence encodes CASSLPNSGANVLTF. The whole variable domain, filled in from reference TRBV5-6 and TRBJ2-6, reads DAGVTQSPTHLIKTRGQQVTLRCSPKSGHDTVSWYQQALGQGPQFIFQYYEEEERQRGNFPDRFSGHQFPNYSSELNVNALLLGDSALYLCASSLPNSGANVLTFGAGSRLTVL.